Sequencing of this T cell receptor beta chain was carried out in a study of identical twins (dated by TCRdb to 2016 to 2017). Regarding the research as a whole: To test whether fetal clonotypes persist, this study deep-sequenced TCR alpha and beta repertoires from monozygotic twins, from unrelated adults of various ages, and from cord blood. To rule out contamination, replicate twin experiments were performed at different times with different library preparation protocols. Summary of the overall study and its limitations: Conclusions relied on cross-sectional statistical analysis, since the same donors could not be followed over many years. Excess twin sharing in beta out-of-frame sequences was weaker because fewer shared sequences lowered the signal-to-noise ratio. Recombination models systematically underestimated out-of-frame TCR alpha sharing in monozygotic twins but agreed with sharing between unrelated individuals. Compared with coincidental sharing between unrelated individuals, out-of-frame TCR alpha sequences shared between twins showed an excess of sequences with low generation probability. Fewer insertions were carried by abundant cord blood beta clonotypes; a weaker similar trend was observed in young adult naive repertoires, while no such trend was observed in memory repertoires. Zero-insertion analyses could be partly confounded by invariant T cells such as MAIT and iNKT, although diverse VJ usage argued against such confounding for most clonotypes.

This clonotype was seen more than once but under ten times. What this receptor recognizes is not known. There are no base qualities to consult, and no much larger clone falls within one base. Libraries were built with 5' RACE. Data came from an Illumina HiSeq 2000. Template switching added a universal primer binding site, and the final cDNA carried a unique molecular identifier that allowed TCR cDNA molecules to be counted accurately. First-strand cDNA for TCR alpha and beta chains was synthesized from specific primers in the conserved constant-segment region. Each cDNA library was double barcoded, with a SMART-Mk sample barcode plus Illumina barcodes, to control for contamination. Two successive PCR steps introduced TruSeq adapter sequences along with Illumina sample barcodes. TCR alpha and beta cDNA libraries were sequenced on the Illumina HiSeq platform with custom primers. The published analysis was carried out like this. MiGEC processed the raw reads to extract unique molecular identifiers, while MiXCR was used to determine the CDR3 positions. For each individual, recombination models were inferred using an EM algorithm with the repgenHMM and IGoR tools. The tcR package in R was used for shared clonotype analysis, with sharing normalized by the product of cloneset sizes. Out-of-frame nonproductive sequences were analyzed to study raw recombination free of thymic and clonal selection effects. TCRdb handled the public reads itself, with Q25 trimming in fastp and clone calling in MiXCR, and kept productive beta chains. Rows with a matching CDR3 protein are joined into one entry that keeps the most common DNA and genes. The V and J calls here are based on TCRdb, not the publication. The sample yields fewer than 650,000 distinct CDR3 sequences; under 8.5% were counted once. The ten largest make up 1.6% of the sample.

Only healthy Caucasian donors were included. Three pairs of female monozygotic twins, all aged 18 to 29 years, were included in the twin cohort. The RNA used for TCR libraries was isolated from peripheral blood mononuclear cells. Inclusive of the bounding cysteine and phenylalanine, the CDR3 is 15 residues long. Only the CDR3 region is kept as DNA, spanning 45 bases read in frame from base 1. Taken from the germline V gene, the CDR1 and CDR2 loops are SGHRS and YFSETQ. Here V drops 0 bases and J drops 5 bases, and the junction holds 4 bases not matched to any gene. The same data also contributed to another study, on yellow fever vaccine responses in identical twins. According to the second study: The T cell response to vaccination in identical twins was reported by the authors to appear partly convergent and partly personalized. In identical twins, the study followed T cell clones that responded to the vaccine with precision.

The sequence is built from TRBV5-1 and TRBJ2-5, with TRBD2 identical over 10 junction bases. Sequencing used PBMCs. The receptor's source is a woman aged 18-29 years in good health. The nucleotide sequence is given as TGCGCCAGCAGCTTGGCTGGAGCGGGAGGGGAGACCCAGTACTTC. Its protein product is CASSLAGAGGETQYF.